The clone carrying this T cell receptor beta chain was detected a few times. The target antigen is unknown. This CDR3 has 12 amino acids. Germline values: CDR1 MDHEN, CDR2 SYDVKM. The V end was cut by 7 bases, the J end by 5 bases, with 12 bases between. These data are taken from a study of T cells after yellow fever vaccination. The TCR cDNA carried a universal primer site and UMIs from 5'RACE template switching. A single record per CDR3 protein comes from TCRdb applying MiXCR to the 5' RACE reads. The sample carries around 250,000 distinct CDR3 sequences, 6.9% recorded once. Study outcomes and limitations: Though weaker, the secondary response peaked faster, on day 5 versus 15.

Sequencing used CD4+ T cells sorted from PBMCs, obtained 15 days after the yellow fever booster vaccination. V usage is TRBV28 and J usage is TRBJ2-7; D remains ambiguous. The clonotype was recovered from a man aged 25 to 45 who received the YFV17D yellow fever vaccine. The CDR3 DNA is TGTGCCAGCACCGTTCCCCCGGACGAGCAGTACTTC. Translating it yields CASTVPPDEQYF.